Below are 16 T cell receptor beta chains sequenced from a single sample in a study of post-analysis software for immune sequencing data. Study-level points and caveats: The five TRBV segments detected at higher frequency in patients than in controls included TRBV5-6, TRBV5-1 and TRBV20-1.

No antigen has been identified for these receptors. Unique molecular identifiers tagged the TCR beta cDNA libraries. Each CDR3 protein gets one entry after TCRdb re-called the PCR reads with MiXCR. The table lists roughly 570,000 distinct CDR3 sequences, around 36% of them singletons, with approximately 5.4% in the top ten. Material for sequencing was blood. The receptor set was obtained from a girl younger than 18 with multiple sclerosis.

The chain employs TRBV20-1 and TRBJ1-6; 7 bases align to TRBD1. The CDR3 covers 16 residues. Germline V gene sequence: CDR1 DFQATT, CDR2 SNEGSKA (reference sequence). V lost 0 bases, J lost 8 bases, and 10 bases stayed unmatched. The CDR3 nucleotides read TGCAGTGCTAGAGATGGGGGACAGAGTTTGGATTCACCCCTCCACTTT. Its translation is CSARDGGQSLDSPLHF.

This clonotype was seen only a few times. The rearrangement joins TRBV7-9 to TRBJ1-2; D remains ambiguous. The V end lost 1 base, the J end lost 0 bases, and 6 bases lay between the germline ends. Looked up from germline, CDR1 is SEHNR and CDR2 is FQNEAQ (reference sequence). CDR3 length equals 14 residues. The chain's CDR3 is CASSLDGPNYGYTF. Written as DNA, the CDR3 is TGTGCCAGCAGCTTAGACGGACCTAACTATGGCTACACCTTC.

As for this clonotype: At one end the junction does not follow the germline gene, possibly because of a read error. The chain is built from TRBV24-1 and TRBJ2-5; D perhaps matches TRBD2 (5 bases). Germline lookup yields CDR1 KGHDR and CDR2 SFDVKD. This CDR3 has 13 residues. In DNA, the CDR3 is TGTGCCACCAGTGATGAGGTTGGGGAGACCCGGTACTTC. Amino acids: CATSDEVGETRYF.

The genes are TRBV20-1 and TRBJ2-1, with 12 positions matching TRBD2. This CDR3 region has 18 residues. V shed 1 base and J 4 bases; nucleotides not matched to a gene: 11. Germline V lookup: CDR1 DFQATT, CDR2 SNEGSKA (reference sequence). CDR3 DNA: TGCAGTGCTAGAGGAAGACTAGCGGGGGTGACCTTATACAATGAGCAGTTCTTC. It is translated as CSARGRLAGVTLYNEQFF.

This chain joins TRBV20-1 and TRBJ2-1; D is unclear. Trimming cost V 1 base and J 8 bases, with 12 bases left between them. This CDR3 comprises 13 residues. The germline V gene encodes CDR1 DFQATT and CDR2 SNEGSKA (reference sequence). DNA of the CDR3: TGCAGTGCTAGAGTCAGCTTCGGCGATGAGCAGTTCTTC. It codes for CSARVSFGDEQFF.

The J gene is TRBJ2-5, the V gene TRBV5-1; TRBD1 agrees at 7 bases. This CDR3 has 16 amino acids. The ends lost 4 bases at V and 2 bases at J; junction bases unmatched: 11. Germline V gene lookup returns CDR1 SGHRS and CDR2 YFSETQ. The CDR3 spells CASSHDRASLQETQYF. The CDR3 DNA sequence: TGCGCCAGCAGCCACGACAGGGCCAGTTTACAAGAGACCCAGTACTTC.

The genes are TRBV18 and TRBJ2-7, with 7 bases that match TRBD1. This CDR3 has 15 residues. V lost 3 bases and J lost 7; bases outside the gene matches: 12. Germline V gives CDR1 KGHSH, CDR2 LQKENI. CDR3 sequence: CASSPLGQEQGEQYF. DNA of the CDR3: TGTGCCAGCTCACCGTTAGGACAGGAACAAGGGGAGCAGTACTTC.

CDR3 in DNA: TGTGCCAGCAGTTTAGACCTAGCGGGGTTACAAGAGACCCAGTTCTTC. Its translation is CASSLDLAGLQETQFF. The chain links TRBV12-3 or TRBV12-4 to TRBJ2-1, with TRBD2 identical over 9 bases. This CDR3 comprises 16 residues. Trimming cost V 1 base and J 13 bases; bases outside gene matches: 14.

This clonotype was seen many times. V is TRBV20-1 and J is TRBJ2-1; no clear D. Germline loops: CDR1 DFQATT, CDR2 SNEGSKA (reference sequence). This CDR3 comprises 14 residues. Trimming removed 2 bases from V and 3 bases from J, with 11 bases in between. This chain's CDR3 is CSARLAVFYNEQFF. Here the CDR3 DNA reads TGCAGTGCTAGATTGGCGGTATTCTACAATGAGCAGTTCTTC.

This chain links TRBV28 with TRBJ2-6; possible D gene TRBD1, 5 bases. Per germline, CDR1 MDHEN and CDR2 SYDVKM. This CDR3 is 15 amino acids long. Between the trimmed V and J ends, which lost 2 bases and 4 bases, there was a span of 9 bases. CDR3 residues: CASSLQGPGANVLTF. DNA for the CDR3: TGTGCCAGCAGTTTACAGGGTCCAGGGGCCAACGTCCTGACTTTC.

As regards this clonotype: Here the CDR3 omits its conserved ending phenylalanine or tryptophan, so a read error is the likely source. This chain uses TRBV6-5 with TRBJ2-5, with D possibly being TRBD1 (6 bases). This CDR3 contains 14 residues. The germline V gene has CDR1 MNHEY and CDR2 SVGAGI. The V end was cut by 3 bases, the J end by 1 base, with 9 bases between. CDR3 in DNA: TGTGCCAGCAGTTATAGGGGGTTCCAAGAGACCCAGTACTCC. It encodes CASSYRGFQETQYS.

This clonotype was counted between two and nine times. The J gene is TRBJ1-1, the V gene TRBV5-5; D unresolved. The CDR3 totals 15 residues. Trimming pared 4 bases from V and 5 bases from J, leaving 18 bases between. The germline V gene has CDR1 SGHKS and CDR2 YYEKEE (reference sequence). The CDR3 coding sequence is TGTGCCAGCAGCCCAACGCCGACGGCGAGGACTGAAGCTTTCTTT. Protein: CASSPTPTARTEAFF.

The V call is TRBV9, the J call TRBJ2-3, with 7 bases aligning to TRBD2. Germline CDR1 and CDR2: SGDLS and YYNGEE. This CDR3 region has 15 residues. J was trimmed by 5 bases and V by 4 bases; bases with no gene match: 10. The CDR3, as DNA: TGTGCCAGCAGCCCGAGCGGACTAGGTCGAGATACGCAGTATTTT. Protein sequence: CASSPSGLGRDTQYF.

This clonotype has more than one count but fewer than ten. The CDR3 DNA reads as TGTGCCAGCAGTGGGTACAGAACCTACGAGCAGTACTTC. Its protein product is CASSGYRTYEQYF. The chain uses TRBV6-1 and TRBJ2-7, with unresolved D. This CDR3 region has 13 residues. Germline V gives CDR1 MNHNS, CDR2 SASEGT. V lost 4 bases to trimming and J lost 2 bases, with 9 bases between them.

This clonotype has just a few counts. J is TRBJ2-5 and V is TRBV6-1, with TRBD1 as a possible D gene (5 bases). V shed 6 bases and J shed 1 base, with 18 bases lying between them. CDR3 length: 16 amino acids. Germline V gene sequence: CDR1 MNHNS, CDR2 SASEGT. The CDR3 DNA reads TGTGCCAGCAGCCTTGACCAGGGTTGGGGCCAAGAGACCCAGTACTTC. Protein: CASSLDQGWGQETQYF.

This rearrangement joins TRBV24-1 to TRBJ1-5, with D perhaps TRBD1 (5 bases). The CDR3 spans 15 residues. The V gene lost 5 bases and the J gene lost 3 bases, with 13 bases spanning the gap. Germline loops: CDR1 KGHDR, CDR2 SFDVKD. CDR3 sequence reads: CATSAGQGFNQPQHF. As DNA, the CDR3 is TGTGCCACCAGTGCCGGGCAGGGATTCAATCAGCCCCAGCATTTT.